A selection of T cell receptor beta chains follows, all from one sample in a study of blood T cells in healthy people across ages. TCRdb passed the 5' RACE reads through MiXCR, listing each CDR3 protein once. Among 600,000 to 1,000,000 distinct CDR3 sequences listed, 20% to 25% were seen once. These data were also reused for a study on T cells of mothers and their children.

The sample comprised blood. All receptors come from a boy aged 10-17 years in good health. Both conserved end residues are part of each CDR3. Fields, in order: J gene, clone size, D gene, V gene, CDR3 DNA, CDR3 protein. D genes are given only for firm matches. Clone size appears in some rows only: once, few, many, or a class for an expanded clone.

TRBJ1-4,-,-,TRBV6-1,TGTGCCAGTAGTGAAGGATGGGGAGATGAAAAACTGTTTTTT,CASSEGWGDEKLFF
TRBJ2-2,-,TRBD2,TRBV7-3,TGTGCCAGCAGTTCTAGCGGGAGGGCCACCGGGGAGCTGTTTTTT,CASSSSGRATGELFF
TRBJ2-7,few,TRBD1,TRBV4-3,TGCGCCAGCAGCCAAGAGGGCCAGGGGGTCTACGAGCAGTACTTC,CASSQEGQGVYEQYF
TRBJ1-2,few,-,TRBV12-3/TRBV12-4,TGTGCCAGCAGTTTAGCGCCCCACAGGGAGGGTAACTATGGCTACACCTTC,CASSLAPHREGNYGYTF
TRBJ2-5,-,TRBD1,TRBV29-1,TGCAGCGTTGAAGATCTTTTGCAACGACAGGGGGCGGAAGAGACCCAGTACTTC,CSVEDLLQRQGAEETQYF
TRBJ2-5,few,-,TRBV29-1,TGCAGCGTATTAGCGGTGCAAGAGACCCAGTACTTC,CSVLAVQETQYF
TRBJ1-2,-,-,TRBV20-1,TGCAGTGCTAGAGATCCGAGGGCGCAGGGCTACACCTTC,CSARDPRAQGYTF
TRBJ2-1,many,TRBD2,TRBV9,TGTGCCAGCAGCGCTAGCGGGACCTACAATGAGCAGTTCTTC,CASSASGTYNEQFF
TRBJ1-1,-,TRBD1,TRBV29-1,TGCAGCGTCCAGGACAGGGGGCGGTTTACTGAAGCTTTCTTT,CSVQDRGRFTEAFF
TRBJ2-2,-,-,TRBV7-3,TGTGCCAGCAGCCCAGACAGTGACACCGGGGAGCTGTTTTTT,CASSPDSDTGELFF
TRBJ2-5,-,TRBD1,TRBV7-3,TGTGCCAGCAGGGACACAGGGGTCCAAGAGACCCAGTACTTC,CASRDTGVQETQYF
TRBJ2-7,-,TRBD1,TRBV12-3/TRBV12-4,TGTGCCAGCAGTTTATCACGGGACAGGGCAGGAGTCTACGAGCAGTACTTC,CASSLSRDRAGVYEQYF
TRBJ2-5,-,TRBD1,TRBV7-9,TGTGCCAGCAGTTTGCCAACAAACAGGGGGCAAGAGACCCAGTACTTC,CASSLPTNRGQETQYF
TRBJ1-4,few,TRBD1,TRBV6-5,TGTGCCAGCAGTTACTACCGACCGGGACAGGGTAATGAAAAACTGTTTTTT,CASSYYRPGQGNEKLFF
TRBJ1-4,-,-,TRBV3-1,TGTGCCAGCAGCCAAGTAGGGGCCCCTAATGAAAAACTGTTTTTT,CASSQVGAPNEKLFF
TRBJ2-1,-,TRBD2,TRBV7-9,TGTGCCAGCAGCTTATTATCCGGGGGGGCCCAAAATGAGCAGTTCTTC,CASSLLSGGAQNEQFF
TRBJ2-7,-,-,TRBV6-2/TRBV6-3,TGTGCCAGCAGCTCACCCACCCTCAAATCGGCAAGCTCCTACGAGCAGTACTTC,CASSSPTLKSASSYEQYF
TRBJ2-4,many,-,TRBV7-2,TGTGCCAGCAGCTTAGGGGGGACTGGAAACCCAAACATTCAGTACTTC,CASSLGGTGNPNIQYF
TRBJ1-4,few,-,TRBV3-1,TGTGCCAGCAGCCAGAGACAACAGGAAAAACTGTTTTTT,CASSQRQQEKLFF
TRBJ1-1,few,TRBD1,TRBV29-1,TGCAGCGTTTTTATGCGACAGGGAAACCGTGAAGCTTTCTTT,CSVFMRQGNREAFF
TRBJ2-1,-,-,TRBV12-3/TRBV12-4,TGTGCCAGCAGTCCTATAGGGGGGGTCAGGGCAGGCCATGAGCAGTTCTTC,CASSPIGGVRAGHEQFF
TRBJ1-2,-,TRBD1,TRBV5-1,TGCGCCAGCAGCTTGGAAGGGACAGGGCTTTACTATGGCTACACCTTC,CASSLEGTGLYYGYTF
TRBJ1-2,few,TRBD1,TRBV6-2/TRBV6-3,TGTGCCAGCAGTTATCGGAGGGGACAGTCCCGGTATGGCTACACCTTC,CASSYRRGQSRYGYTF
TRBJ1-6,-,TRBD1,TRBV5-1,TGCGCCAGCAGAACACGCGGGACAGAAAATTCACCCCTCCACTTT,CASRTRGTENSPLHF
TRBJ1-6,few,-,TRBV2,TGTGCCAGCACCGCCGGGATCCAAAATTCACCCCTCCACTTT,CASTAGIQNSPLHF
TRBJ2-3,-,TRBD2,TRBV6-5,TGTGCCAGCAGTAATTCGGCGCCAACTAGCGGAAGCACAGATACGCAGTATTTT,CASSNSAPTSGSTDTQYF
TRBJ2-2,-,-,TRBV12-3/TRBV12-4,TGTGCCAGCAACCCCGGGATAGGAACTTCGAACACCGGGGAGCTGTTTTTT,CASNPGIGTSNTGELFF
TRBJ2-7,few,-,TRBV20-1,TGCAGTGCTACCCTACGAGACAGTTACTCCTACGAGCAGTACTTC,CSATLRDSYSYEQYF
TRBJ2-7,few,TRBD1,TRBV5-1,TGCGCCAGCAGCTACCAGCCGGGACAGGGGCGCACCCTCTCCTACGAGCAGTACTTC,CASSYQPGQGRTLSYEQYF
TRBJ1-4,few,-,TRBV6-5,TGTGCCAGCAGTTACTCCCGAGGGGAAAAACTGTTTTTT,CASSYSRGEKLFF
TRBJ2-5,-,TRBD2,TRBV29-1,TGCAGCGTTGAATGGACAGCGGGGGGCCGGGGGACCCAGTACTTC,CSVEWTAGGRGTQYF
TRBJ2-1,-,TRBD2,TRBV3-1,TGTGCCAGCAGCCAAGAAAAACAGCGGGGACCCTACAATGAGCAGTTCTTC,CASSQEKQRGPYNEQFF
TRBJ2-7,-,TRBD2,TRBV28,TGTGCCAGCAGCTCTAGCAGACTAGCGGGATACCACGAGCAGTACTTC,CASSSSRLAGYHEQYF
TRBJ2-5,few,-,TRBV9,TGTGCCAGCAGCGTAGCTTCAGGGGAGGCGACCCAGTACTTC,CASSVASGEATQYF
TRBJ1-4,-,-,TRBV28,TGTGCCAGCAACCTAGGAGGGGGAAAACTGTTTTTT,CASNLGGGKLFF
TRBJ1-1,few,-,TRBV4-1,TGCGCCAGCAGCCAACCTCGGAGTGGGGAAGCTTTCTTT,CASSQPRSGEAFF
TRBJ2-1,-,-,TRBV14,TGTGCCAGCAGCCAAGTTACTTGGGATAAGCAGTTCTTC,CASSQVTWDKQFF
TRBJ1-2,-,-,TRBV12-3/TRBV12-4,TGTGCCAGCGGTCATGGCTACACCTTC,CASGHGYTF
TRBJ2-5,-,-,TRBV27,TGTGCCAGCAGTTTATATGCCGCGGGTGGGATTCAAGAGACCCAGTACTTC,CASSLYAAGGIQETQYF
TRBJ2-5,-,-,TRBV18,TGTGCCAGCTCACCAAGGGAGGACTGGGAGACCCAGTACTTC,CASSPREDWETQYF
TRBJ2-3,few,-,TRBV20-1,TGCAGTGCTACTAGCTATCCTAAAAGCACAGATACGCAGTATTTT,CSATSYPKSTDTQYF
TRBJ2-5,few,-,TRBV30,TGTGCCTGGGGGGCAGCGTGGGAGCAGTACTTC,CAWGAAWEQYF
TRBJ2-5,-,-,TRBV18,TGTGCCAGCTCACCACCGTCCCCCCGAGAGACCCAGTACTTC,CASSPPSPRETQYF
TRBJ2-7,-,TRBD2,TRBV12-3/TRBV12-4,TGTGCCAGCAGTGTTAGCGGGTACTACGAGCAGTACTTC,CASSVSGYYEQYF
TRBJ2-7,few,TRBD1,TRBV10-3,TGTGCCATCAGTGATAGGGACAGTAGCTCCTACGAGCAGTACTTC,CAISDRDSSSYEQYF
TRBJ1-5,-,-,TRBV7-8,TGTGCCAGCAGCTTAGAATTCCGGGTTAAGCAGCCCCAGCATTTT,CASSLEFRVKQPQHF
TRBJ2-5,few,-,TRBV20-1,TGCAGTGCTAGACGGACTGGGTTCCCAGAGACCCAGTACTTC,CSARRTGFPETQYF
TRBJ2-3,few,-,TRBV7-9,TGTGCCAGCAGCTTAAGCTCGGGGGATACGCAGTATTTT,CASSLSSGDTQYF
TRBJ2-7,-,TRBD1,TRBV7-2,TGTGCCAGCAGCCCAAAGACAGGGGGCTACGAGCAGTACTTC,CASSPKTGGYEQYF
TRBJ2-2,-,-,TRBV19,TGTGCCAGTAGTGCAGGGCCGAACACCGGGGAGCTGTTTTTT,CASSAGPNTGELFF
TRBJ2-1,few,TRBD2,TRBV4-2,TGTGCCAGCAGCCTCGACTGGGGAGGGCCCAATGAGCAGTTCTTC,CASSLDWGGPNEQFF
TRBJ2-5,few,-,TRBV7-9,TGTGCCAGCACTCGGGACTTCCTCGGGCAGTACTTC,CASTRDFLGQYF
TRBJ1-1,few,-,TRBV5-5,TGTGCCAGCAGCTTGGTGACGGTGAACACTGAAGCTTTCTTT,CASSLVTVNTEAFF
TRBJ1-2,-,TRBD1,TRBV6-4,TGTGCCAGCAGAGGGACAGGGCCCGACTATGGCTACACCTTC,CASRGTGPDYGYTF